This T cell receptor beta chain was captured by sequencing in a study of neoadjuvant anti-PD-1 for oral cavity cancer. About the research overall: Before surgery, most patients got three to four biweekly 3 mg/kg nivolumab doses.

Only in-frame clones appear in the TCRdb table, and some are missing; sequencing was by immunoSEQ multiplex PCR. The repertoire holds about 14,000 clones, with 71% as singletons. PBMCs were not maintained or expanded in culture before analysis. V lost 6 bases and J 1 base, leaving 16 bases between the germline ends. In germline, CDR1 is MDHEN, CDR2 SYDVKM. This CDR3 contains 16 residues. This TCR derives from a person between 40 and 85 years old with oral cavity squamous cell carcinoma. The chain has TRBV28 and TRBJ1-5; D is perhaps TRBD1 (5 bases). This specimen consisted of PBMCs, obtained before nivolumab (anti-PD-1) treatment. The CDR3 region is CASRTLFGDSNQPQHF. The CDR3 DNA reads as TGTGCCAGCAGGACCTTATTTGGGGACAGCAATCAGCCCCAGCATTTT.